A selection of T cell receptor beta chains follows, all from one sample in a study of blood T cells in healthy people across ages. TCRdb processed the 5' RACE reads anew with MiXCR; each CDR3 protein has one entry. This sample has 700,000 to 900,000 distinct CDR3 sequences; under 30% occur once, and the top ten carry about 3%. The sample also formed part of further work on T cells of mothers and their children.

The sequencing input was blood. The receptors originated from a boy aged 10-17 years in good health. CDR3s include the opening cysteine and the closing phenylalanine or tryptophan. The D gene is left open where the match is weak. Expanded clones get a size class; other rows say once, few or many, or leave the size out.

cdr3_length: 14
v_call: TRBV7-9
clone_size: -
d_call: TRBD1
j_call: TRBJ2-7
cdr3_aa: CASKRTGDSYEQYF
cdr3_nt: TGTGCCAGCAAACGGACAGGAGACTCCTACGAGCAGTACTTC

cdr3_length: 14
v_call: TRBV20-1
clone_size: -
d_call: TRBD1
j_call: TRBJ1-1
cdr3_aa: CSAPGQGLDHEAFF
cdr3_nt: TGCAGTGCCCCGGGACAGGGTTTAGATCACGAAGCTTTCTTT

cdr3_length: 12
v_call: TRBV28
clone_size: few
d_call: -
j_call: TRBJ2-7
cdr3_aa: CASSSLGHEQYF
cdr3_nt: TGTGCCAGCAGTTCGCTAGGGCACGAGCAGTACTTC

cdr3_length: 14
v_call: TRBV11-2
clone_size: -
d_call: -
j_call: TRBJ2-7
cdr3_aa: CASSLGLHSYEQYF
cdr3_nt: TGTGCCAGCAGCTTAGGTCTCCACTCCTACGAGCAGTACTTC

cdr3_length: 18
v_call: TRBV9
clone_size: few
d_call: TRBD2
j_call: TRBJ2-2
cdr3_aa: CASSGPSGGPPDTGELFF
cdr3_nt: TGTGCCAGCAGCGGACCTAGCGGGGGGCCCCCGGACACCGGGGAGCTGTTTTTT

cdr3_length: 14
v_call: TRBV2
clone_size: -
d_call: -
j_call: TRBJ1-2
cdr3_aa: CASTKEGSGYGYTF
cdr3_nt: TGTGCCAGCACTAAAGAGGGGTCGGGCTATGGCTACACCTTC

cdr3_length: 16
v_call: TRBV27
clone_size: few
d_call: -
j_call: TRBJ1-2
cdr3_aa: CASLPIGRSDGYGYTF
cdr3_nt: TGTGCCAGCTTGCCCATCGGACGGAGCGATGGCTATGGCTACACCTTC

cdr3_length: 16
v_call: TRBV27
clone_size: -
d_call: TRBD2
j_call: TRBJ2-1
cdr3_aa: CASSFQRGGRHNEQFF
cdr3_nt: TGTGCCAGCAGTTTTCAGCGGGGTGGCAGACACAATGAGCAGTTCTTC

cdr3_length: 15
v_call: TRBV7-9
clone_size: -
d_call: -
j_call: TRBJ1-2
cdr3_aa: CASSFGGGEIYGYTF
cdr3_nt: TGTGCCAGCAGCTTCGGGGGAGGGGAGATCTATGGCTACACCTTC

cdr3_length: 14
v_call: TRBV30
clone_size: -
d_call: -
j_call: TRBJ2-5
cdr3_aa: CAWRASSEQETQYF
cdr3_nt: TGTGCCTGGAGGGCCAGCAGCGAACAAGAGACCCAGTACTTC

cdr3_length: 14
v_call: TRBV4-1
clone_size: -
d_call: TRBD2
j_call: TRBJ2-2
cdr3_aa: CASSQGLAVGELFF
cdr3_nt: TGCGCCAGCAGCCAGGGACTAGCAGTCGGGGAGCTGTTTTTT

cdr3_length: 14
v_call: TRBV2
clone_size: -
d_call: -
j_call: TRBJ2-7
cdr3_aa: CASSETEVAYEQYF
cdr3_nt: TGTGCCAGCAGTGAAACGGAGGTGGCCTACGAGCAGTACTTC

cdr3_length: 14
v_call: TRBV12-3/TRBV12-4
clone_size: -
d_call: -
j_call: TRBJ2-5
cdr3_aa: CASSSRRNQETQYF
cdr3_nt: TGTGCCAGCAGTTCCAGAAGAAACCAAGAGACCCAGTACTTC

cdr3_length: 13
v_call: TRBV6-1
clone_size: -
d_call: -
j_call: TRBJ1-5
cdr3_aa: CASSEVFTQPQHF
cdr3_nt: TGTGCCAGCAGTGAAGTCTTCACTCAGCCCCAGCATTTT

cdr3_length: 14
v_call: TRBV28
clone_size: -
d_call: -
j_call: TRBJ1-4
cdr3_aa: CASGTRTRGEKLFF
cdr3_nt: TGTGCCAGCGGGACACGCACCCGGGGCGAAAAACTGTTTTTT

cdr3_length: 15
v_call: TRBV20-1
clone_size: few
d_call: -
j_call: TRBJ2-1
cdr3_aa: CSARVGAPTGNEQFF
cdr3_nt: TGCAGTGCTAGAGTTGGGGCCCCGACGGGCAATGAGCAGTTCTTC

cdr3_length: 16
v_call: TRBV4-1
clone_size: -
d_call: TRBD1
j_call: TRBJ1-1
cdr3_aa: CASSQGGGVMNTEAFF
cdr3_nt: TGCGCCAGCAGCCAAGGAGGGGGCGTTATGAACACTGAAGCTTTCTTT

cdr3_length: 14
v_call: TRBV14
clone_size: once
d_call: -
j_call: TRBJ2-7
cdr3_aa: CASSQVGTLSEQYF
cdr3_nt: TGTGCCAGCAGCCAAGTGGGTACCCTGAGCGAGCAGTACTTC

cdr3_length: 14
v_call: TRBV20-1
clone_size: -
d_call: TRBD2
j_call: TRBJ2-5
cdr3_aa: CSQASGGAGETQYF
cdr3_nt: TGCAGCCAAGCTAGCGGGGGGGCTGGAGAGACCCAGTACTTC

cdr3_length: 18
v_call: TRBV10-3
clone_size: few
d_call: TRBD2
j_call: TRBJ2-5
cdr3_aa: CAISGPHSGVSSKETQYF
cdr3_nt: TGTGCCATCAGTGGGCCCCATAGCGGGGTTTCATCTAAAGAGACCCAGTACTTC

cdr3_length: 14
v_call: TRBV30
clone_size: -
d_call: -
j_call: TRBJ1-1
cdr3_aa: CAWTDGGDPTEAFF
cdr3_nt: TGTGCCTGGACCGACGGGGGAGATCCTACTGAAGCTTTCTTT

cdr3_length: 15
v_call: TRBV6-5
clone_size: -
d_call: -
j_call: TRBJ2-5
cdr3_aa: CASSYSLDGQETQYF
cdr3_nt: TGTGCCAGCAGTTACTCGTTGGACGGCCAAGAGACCCAGTACTTC

cdr3_length: 15
v_call: TRBV5-1
clone_size: -
d_call: -
j_call: TRBJ1-2
cdr3_aa: CASSLSGGPNYGYTF
cdr3_nt: TGCGCCAGCAGCTTGAGTGGCGGTCCTAACTATGGCTACACCTTC

cdr3_length: 15
v_call: TRBV4-2
clone_size: few
d_call: -
j_call: TRBJ2-7
cdr3_aa: CASSQARGRTYEQYF
cdr3_nt: TGTGCCAGCAGCCAAGCCCGGGGGAGAACCTACGAGCAGTACTTC

cdr3_length: 13
v_call: TRBV27
clone_size: -
d_call: TRBD1
j_call: TRBJ2-7
cdr3_aa: CASSPTGAHEQYF
cdr3_nt: TGTGCCAGCAGTCCGACAGGGGCCCACGAGCAGTACTTC

cdr3_length: 13
v_call: TRBV20-1
clone_size: -
d_call: -
j_call: TRBJ1-2
cdr3_aa: CSATDRFGRGYTF
cdr3_nt: TGCAGTGCTACCGACAGGTTTGGTCGTGGCTACACCTTC

cdr3_length: 15
v_call: TRBV6-6
clone_size: -
d_call: -
j_call: TRBJ2-6
cdr3_aa: CASSTVVSGANVLTF
cdr3_nt: TGTGCCAGCAGTACGGTAGTCTCTGGGGCCAACGTCCTGACTTTC

cdr3_length: 15
v_call: TRBV18
clone_size: -
d_call: TRBD1
j_call: TRBJ2-4
cdr3_aa: CASSPDREPKNIQYF
cdr3_nt: TGTGCCAGCTCACCGGACAGGGAGCCCAAAAACATTCAGTACTTC

cdr3_length: 13
v_call: TRBV12-3/TRBV12-4
clone_size: few
d_call: -
j_call: TRBJ1-4
cdr3_aa: CASWEVGNEKLFF
cdr3_nt: TGTGCCAGCTGGGAAGTCGGTAATGAAAAACTGTTTTTT

cdr3_length: 13
v_call: TRBV29-1
clone_size: many
d_call: -
j_call: TRBJ2-5
cdr3_aa: CSVDVGQGATQYF
cdr3_nt: TGCAGCGTTGACGTAGGGCAGGGAGCGACCCAGTACTTC

cdr3_length: 16
v_call: TRBV5-5
clone_size: -
d_call: TRBD1
j_call: TRBJ2-1
cdr3_aa: CASSLTPGQGVHEQFF
cdr3_nt: TGTGCCAGCAGCTTGACTCCGGGACAGGGAGTCCATGAGCAGTTCTTC

cdr3_length: 13
v_call: TRBV20-1
clone_size: few
d_call: TRBD2
j_call: TRBJ2-1
cdr3_aa: CSTSGGAINEQFF
cdr3_nt: TGCAGTACTAGCGGGGGGGCAATAAATGAGCAGTTCTTC

cdr3_length: 14
v_call: TRBV6-1
clone_size: -
d_call: -
j_call: TRBJ1-5
cdr3_aa: CAILPGPSNQPQHF
cdr3_nt: TGTGCCATTCTACCGGGACCTTCGAATCAGCCCCAGCATTTT

cdr3_length: 15
v_call: TRBV7-2
clone_size: -
d_call: -
j_call: TRBJ1-1
cdr3_aa: CASSVTGPVDTEAFF
cdr3_nt: TGTGCCAGCAGCGTGACCGGGCCTGTGGACACTGAAGCTTTCTTT

cdr3_length: 18
v_call: TRBV7-3
clone_size: few
d_call: -
j_call: TRBJ1-1
cdr3_aa: CASSFHLGQNIPRTEAFF
cdr3_nt: TGTGCCAGCAGCTTCCATCTTGGACAGAACATCCCCAGAACTGAAGCTTTCTTT

cdr3_length: 15
v_call: TRBV20-1
clone_size: -
d_call: -
j_call: TRBJ2-3
cdr3_aa: CSASGRQFVTDTQYF
cdr3_nt: TGCAGTGCTAGCGGGCGGCAGTTTGTCACAGATACGCAGTATTTT

cdr3_length: 13
v_call: TRBV7-9
clone_size: -
d_call: -
j_call: TRBJ2-3
cdr3_aa: CASSFVYGDTQYF
cdr3_nt: TGTGCCAGCAGCTTCGTATACGGGGATACGCAGTATTTT

cdr3_length: 16
v_call: TRBV7-9
clone_size: -
d_call: -
j_call: TRBJ1-4
cdr3_aa: CASSFPVGTSSEKLFF
cdr3_nt: TGTGCCAGCAGCTTTCCGGTCGGGACGAGTAGTGAAAAACTGTTTTTT

cdr3_length: 14
v_call: TRBV20-1
clone_size: -
d_call: TRBD2
j_call: TRBJ2-5
cdr3_aa: CSAPAGALQETQYF
cdr3_nt: TGCAGTGCTCCAGCGGGGGCCCTCCAAGAGACCCAGTACTTC

cdr3_length: 14
v_call: TRBV9
clone_size: once
d_call: TRBD2
j_call: TRBJ2-1
cdr3_aa: CASSVAGGPHEQFF
cdr3_nt: TGTGCCAGCAGCGTAGCGGGGGGGCCTCATGAGCAGTTCTTC

cdr3_length: 14
v_call: TRBV27
clone_size: few
d_call: -
j_call: TRBJ2-3
cdr3_aa: CASGTGPWTDTQYF
cdr3_nt: TGTGCCAGCGGCACAGGGCCTTGGACAGATACGCAGTATTTT

cdr3_length: 15
v_call: TRBV7-9
clone_size: -
d_call: -
j_call: TRBJ2-1
cdr3_aa: CASSLMAQGGHEQFF
cdr3_nt: TGTGCCAGCAGCCTAATGGCACAGGGTGGCCATGAGCAGTTCTTC

cdr3_length: 16
v_call: TRBV7-3
clone_size: few
d_call: TRBD1
j_call: TRBJ1-1
cdr3_aa: CASSRLGDRDGTEAFF
cdr3_nt: TGTGCCAGCAGCCGTTTGGGGGACAGGGACGGAACTGAAGCTTTCTTT

cdr3_length: 14
v_call: TRBV6-6
clone_size: few
d_call: TRBD1
j_call: TRBJ2-5
cdr3_aa: CASSQDRAKETQYF
cdr3_nt: TGTGCCAGCAGCCAGGACAGGGCCAAAGAGACCCAGTACTTC

cdr3_length: 13
v_call: TRBV29-1
clone_size: -
d_call: -
j_call: TRBJ1-1
cdr3_aa: CSVPPGAGTEAFF
cdr3_nt: TGCAGCGTTCCCCCGGGGGCTGGAACTGAAGCTTTCTTT

cdr3_length: 15
v_call: TRBV7-6
clone_size: -
d_call: TRBD1
j_call: TRBJ2-2
cdr3_aa: CASSLGQGFAGELFF
cdr3_nt: TGTGCCAGCAGCTTAGGACAGGGGTTCGCCGGGGAGCTGTTTTTT